This TCR beta chain was profiled in a study of shared clonotypes between healthy human individuals. Whole-study findings and limits: Apart from blood, nothing was sampled; tissue repertoires likely differ.

V was pared by 0 bases and J by 0 bases, with 10 bases between. This CDR3 is built from 16 residues. In germline, CDR1 is SGHRS, CDR2 YFSETQ. Donors included only healthy HIV-negative adults lacking recent acute infections or vaccinations. On sorted subsets, replicate PCRs used about 180 ng DNA, or some 27,000 T cell genomes. Assay: immunoSEQ multiplex PCR; the TCRdb copy retains only in-frame clones and omits some. The sample comprises millions of clones, 90% to 95% of which are singletons, and under 0.15% rests with the top ten. A word on this clone: Its antigen is undetermined.

The TCR originated in a man younger than 35 in good health. The sequenced sample was naive CD4+ T cells sorted from blood. Subset denoted: CD45RA+ positively selected. This chain uses TRBV5-1 with TRBJ1-3; D perhaps matches TRBD1 (6 bases). The CDR3 loop is CASSLADRSSGNTIYF. The CDR3, as DNA: TGCGCCAGCAGCTTGGCAGACAGGAGCTCTGGAAACACCATATATTTT.